Below, 26 T cell receptor beta chains from the same sample are listed, as sequenced in a study of OX40 agonist ivuxolimab in advanced cancers. Sequencing was performed with immunoSEQ multiplex PCR; in TCRdb, only in-frame clones are kept and a portion is missing. Among tens of thousands of clones listed, 92% were seen once. The sample in question was CD4+ or CD8+ T cells sorted from blood, obtained in a trial of the OX40 agonist ivuxolimab. All receptors derive from an adult with an advanced solid tumor such as melanoma, head and neck, liver or kidney cancer.

V usage is TRBV11-2 and J usage is TRBJ2-5, with D possibly being TRBD1 (6 bases). This CDR3 is 14 amino acids long. CDR1 and CDR2 from the germline V gene are SGHAT and FQNNGV. V lost 5 bases to trimming and J lost 3 bases, with 13 bases between them. CDR3 protein: CASSLGHSEETQYF. The CDR3 nucleotides are TGTGCCAGCAGCCTGGGACATTCGGAAGAGACCCAGTACTTC.

Worth noting for this clone: Other DNA sequences in this sample translate to the same CDR3. This rearrangement joins TRBV9 to TRBJ1-5; D is perhaps TRBD1 (5 bases). CDR1 is SGDLS, CDR2 YYNGEE, per germline. Trimming took off 0 bases at V and 4 bases at J, with 8 bases between the two ends. This CDR3 has 14 residues. Here the CDR3 DNA reads TGTGCCAGCAGCGTAGGGGGCTTAAATCAGCCCCAGCATTTT. Translated, it gives CASSVGGLNQPQHF.

This chain joins TRBV5-4 and TRBJ2-7; D unclear. This CDR3 comprises 13 residues. CDR1 is SGHNT and CDR2 is YYREEE in the germline V gene (reference sequence). Trimming cost V 0 bases and J 6 bases, with 10 bases left between them. CDR3 coding DNA: TGTGCCAGCAGCTTGGGACCTGCGCTCGAGCAGTACTTC. This codes for CASSLGPALEQYF.

V usage is TRBV13 and J usage is TRBJ2-3; TRBD2 matches at 9 bases. The CDR3 has 16 amino acids. Germline CDR1 PRHDT, CDR2 FYEKMQ (reference sequence). J gave up 0 bases and V 5 bases, and 6 bases lay outside the gene matches. The CDR3 sequence is CASSARLAVSTDTQYF. CDR3 DNA: TGTGCCAGCAGCGCCCGACTAGCGGTTAGCACAGATACGCAGTATTTT. The whole variable domain, filled in from reference TRBV13 and TRBJ2-3, reads AAGVIQSPRHLIKEKRETATLKCYPIPRHDTVYWYQQGPGQDPQFLISFYEKMQSDKGSIPDRFSAQQFSDYHSELNMSSLELGDSALYFCASSARLAVSTDTQYFGPGTRLTVL.

The chain couples TRBV6-1 to TRBJ1-4; D call uncertain. Trimming took 6 bases from V and 7 from J, leaving 18 bases between them. The CDR3 contains 15 residues. The germline gives CDR1 MNHNS, CDR2 SASEGT. The chain's CDR3 is CASSWQADGVEKLFF. In nucleotides, the CDR3 is TGTGCCAGCAGCTGGCAGGCCGACGGCGTTGAAAAACTGTTTTTT.

Comment on this clone: The junction and the germline gene differ at one end; a read error may be behind it. V usage is TRBV11-2 and J usage is TRBJ1-5; TRBD1 aligns across 8 bases. This CDR3 is 15 amino acids long. Germline CDR1 SGHAT, CDR2 FQNNGV. In nucleotides, the CDR3 is TGTGCCAACAGCTTACTGCCAGGGGGCCCTCAGCCCCAGCATTTT. Protein sequence: CANSLLPGGPQPQHF.

This rearrangement joins TRBV30 to TRBJ2-7; tentatively, D is TRBD1 (6 bases). Looked up from germline, CDR1 is GTSNPN and CDR2 is SVGIG (reference sequence). V shed 0 bases and J shed 3 bases, with 9 bases lying between them. The CDR3 totals 13 residues. The CDR3 nucleotides read TGTGCCTGGAGTGTAGGGACACACTACGAGCAGTACTTC. As protein: CAWSVGTHYEQYF.

The chain employs TRBV27 and TRBJ2-7; the D gene is possibly TRBD1 (7 bases). Trimming removed 3 bases at V and 3 bases at J, with 9 bases between. CDR1 and CDR2 from the germline V gene are MNHEY and SMNVEV (reference sequence). The CDR3 has 13 amino acids. CDR3 region: CASSFQGGYEQYF. DNA for the CDR3: TGTGCCAGCAGTTTTCAGGGGGGCTACGAGCAGTACTTC.

The chain is built from TRBV10-3 and TRBJ2-7; 9 bases map to TRBD1. There are 15 residues in the CDR3. Germline loops: CDR1 ENHRY, CDR2 SYGVKD. Germline trimming cut 8 bases from V and 2 bases from J; bases unmatched to any gene: 10. CDR3 amino acids: CAIANPGQGPYEQYF. CDR3 coding DNA: TGTGCCATCGCCAATCCGGGACAGGGTCCCTACGAGCAGTACTTC.

J is TRBJ2-7 and V is TRBV9; 12 bases fit TRBD2. Germline V gene sequence: CDR1 SGDLS, CDR2 YYNGEE. Trimming removed 3 bases from V and 7 bases from J; junction bases left unmatched: 14. This CDR3 region has 17 residues. Written as DNA, the CDR3 is TGTGCCAGCAGCGGATCCTGGACTAGCGGGGCACCGTTAGAGCAGTACTTC. It encodes CASSGSWTSGAPLEQYF.

V gene TRBV5-4 combines with J gene TRBJ2-3; a possible D gene is TRBD2 (7 bases). The CDR3 is made up of 17 amino acids. Trimming took 0 bases from V and 2 from J, leaving 16 bases between them. In germline, CDR1 is SGHNT, CDR2 YYREEE (reference sequence). CDR3 in DNA: TGTGCCAGCAGCTTGGTGGGGGGGGCCGGCCTCACAGATACGCAGTATTTT. It is translated as CASSLVGGAGLTDTQYF.

This chain uses TRBV6-5 with TRBJ1-1, with 7 positions matching TRBD1. The ends lost 5 bases at V and 0 bases at J; junction bases unmatched: 6. The germline gives CDR1 MNHEY, CDR2 SVGAGI. The length of the CDR3 is 15 residues. This CDR3 reads CASSTRTGVNTEAFF. Here the CDR3 DNA reads TGTGCCAGCAGTACACGGACAGGAGTGAACACTGAAGCTTTCTTT.

V usage is TRBV13 and J usage is TRBJ2-2; a weak D match, TRBD2 (5 bases). CDR1 and CDR2 from the germline V gene are PRHDT and FYEKMQ (reference sequence). V lost 0 bases to trimming and J lost 1 base, with 9 bases between them. This CDR3 contains 16 residues. CDR3 sequence (DNA): TGTGCCAGCAGCTTAGGAATCGGGGAGAACACCGGGGAGCTGTTTTTT. It yields the protein CASSLGIGENTGELFF.

CDR3 in amino acids: CASSRDRAHTGELFF. The CDR3 coding sequence is TGTGCCAGCAGCCGGGACAGGGCTCACACCGGGGAGCTGTTTTTT. The chain uses TRBV5-6 and TRBJ2-2, with 9 positions matching TRBD1. Germline CDR1 is SGHDT and CDR2 is YYEEEE. The V gene end was trimmed by 4 bases and the J gene end by 3 bases; junction bases not matched to a gene: 4. This CDR3 is built from 15 residues.

The CDR3 spells CASSVGLAGGFEQYF. As DNA, the CDR3 is TGTGCCAGCAGCGTAGGGCTAGCGGGGGGTTTCGAGCAGTACTTC. V usage is TRBV9 and J usage is TRBJ2-7; the match to TRBD2 covers 11 bases. There are 15 residues in the CDR3. Germline assignment: CDR1 SGDLS and CDR2 YYNGEE. V lost 0 bases to trimming and J lost 6 bases; unmatched junction nucleotides: 5.

The chain uses TRBV4-1 and TRBJ2-7; TRBD1 might be the D (6 bases). Trimming shortened V by 1 base and J by 4 bases, and 8 bases separated the two germline ends. Looked up from germline, CDR1 is MGHRA and CDR2 is YSYEKL. This CDR3 spans 13 amino acids. CDR3 bases: TGCGCCAGCAGCCAAGCAGGGGCATACGAGCAGTACTTC. Protein product: CASSQAGAYEQYF.

This chain joins TRBV19 and TRBJ1-1, with D tentatively TRBD1 (6 bases). From germline, CDR1 is LNHDA and CDR2 SQIVND (reference sequence). Trimming cost V 7 bases and J 2 bases, with 14 bases left between them. The CDR3 extends over 14 amino acids. CDR3: CASTERGGNTEAFF. The CDR3 nucleotides read TGTGCCAGTACCGAGAGAGGGGGAAACACTGAAGCTTTCTTT.

V gene TRBV9 combines with J gene TRBJ1-2; 7 bases line up with TRBD1. The CDR3 spans 14 residues. V trimming: 3 bases; J trimming: 5 bases; junction bases outside the gene matches: 7. Per the germline V gene, CDR1 is SGDLS and CDR2 is YYNGEE. The CDR3 is CASSAHRGGYGYTF. In DNA, the CDR3 is TGTGCCAGCAGCGCCCACAGGGGCGGGTATGGCTACACCTTC.

The chain joins TRBV5-8 to TRBJ1-1; TRBD1 is a possible D gene (5 bases). Germline-derived CDR1 and CDR2 are SGHTS and YDEGEE. The V end was cut by 0 bases, the J end by 4 bases, with 10 bases between. CDR3 length equals 14 residues. This CDR3 is CASSLVGTGTEAFF. The DNA for the CDR3 is TGTGCCAGCAGCTTGGTTGGGACCGGCACTGAAGCTTTCTTT.

This clone has just one count. The genes are TRBV7-9 and TRBJ1-1; TRBD1 might be the D (6 bases). This CDR3 has 15 amino acids. V shed 4 bases and J shed 2 bases, with 14 bases lying between them. CDR1 is SEHNR, CDR2 FQNEAQ, per germline (reference sequence). This CDR3 reads CASSSAGGSNTEAFF. The DNA for the CDR3 is TGTGCCAGCAGCTCGGCGGGGGGCTCCAACACTGAAGCTTTCTTT.

The chain has TRBV18 and TRBJ2-5, with a tentative D call TRBD2 (7 bases). There are 16 residues in the CDR3. Deletions cut 4 bases from V and 4 bases from J, with 19 bases between. Per germline, CDR1 KGHSH and CDR2 LQKENI. CDR3 nucleotides: TGTGCCAGCTCACAAAGCCCGGGGGGCCGGGTAGAGACCCAGTACTTC. Translating it yields CASSQSPGGRVETQYF.

The chain joins TRBV27 to TRBJ2-3; TRBD1 matches at 9 bases. This CDR3 is built from 14 residues. CDR1 is MNHEY and CDR2 is SMNVEV in the germline V gene (reference sequence). With V trimmed by 9 bases and J by 2 bases, 6 bases remained unmatched. CDR3 protein: CASLDRGITDTQYF. The DNA of the CDR3 is TGTGCCAGTTTGGACAGGGGCATCACAGATACGCAGTATTTT.

The chain links TRBV9 to TRBJ2-3; 8 nucleotides align to TRBD2. Per the germline V gene, CDR1 is SGDLS and CDR2 is YYNGEE. This CDR3 is built from 15 residues. The V and J ends lost 6 bases and 2 bases, in that order; junction bases with no gene match: 8. This CDR3 is CASTSGGAPTDTQYF. CDR3 in DNA: TGTGCCAGCACCTCCGGGGGGGCCCCCACAGATACGCAGTATTTT.

The chain employs TRBV19 and TRBJ1-2; tentatively, D is TRBD1 (5 bases). The CDR3 has 16 residues. CDR1 LNHDA and CDR2 SQIVND come from the germline V gene (reference sequence). Trimming took off 3 bases at V and 4 bases at J, with 18 bases between the two ends. The CDR3 is CASSIQGWRDFYGYTF. The CDR3 DNA sequence: TGTGCCAGTAGTATCCAGGGCTGGAGGGATTTCTATGGCTACACCTTC.

This clone was observed a single time. The chain combines TRBV2 with TRBJ1-2; 9 bases map to TRBD1. Germline CDR1 reads SNHLY; CDR2 reads FYNNEI. With 7 bases clipped from V and 8 bases from J, the junction kept 11 bases outside the gene matches. The CDR3 loop spans 14 amino acids. The DNA of the CDR3 is TGTGCCAGCACTGGGACAGGGCGAGAACGGGGCTACACCTTC. Amino acids: CASTGTGRERGYTF.

The genes are TRBV2 and TRBJ1-5, with D tentatively TRBD1 (5 bases). CDR1 is SNHLY, CDR2 FYNNEI, per germline. V lost 5 bases and J lost 5, with 10 bases in between. CDR3 length equals 13 residues. CDR3 loop: CASSPDSYQPQHF. The CDR3 DNA follows: TGTGCCAGCAGTCCAGACAGCTATCAGCCCCAGCATTTT.